The source of this T cell receptor (beta chain) is a study of blood T cell repertoires in COVID-19. Recruitment covered some 25 US areas and drew participants whose ages spanned about 18 to 100 years. Cohorts were determined from participant-reported clinical history. TCRdb's table, derived via immunoSEQ multiplex PCR, lists solely in-frame clones and lacks some. The profile covers 250,000 to 300,000 clones, with 90% appearing a single time and about 1.1% taken by the ten largest. CDR3 size: 13 residues. Germline assignment: CDR1 SGHDN and CDR2 FVKESK. The germline V and J ends were trimmed by 3 bases and 0 bases, with 5 bases remaining between them.

Sequenced input: PBMCs or T cells enriched from blood (not recorded which). The chain uses TRBV14 and TRBJ1-1; D ambiguous. The clonotype was recovered from a woman in her thirties who had recovered from COVID-19. CDR3 coding DNA: TGTGCCAGCAGCCATGAGCTGAACACTGAAGCTTTCTTT. Its translation: CASSHELNTEAFF.